Listed below are T cell receptor beta chains from one sample, sequenced in a study of early T cells in non-severe SARS-CoV-2 infection. Each CDR3 protein is one row after TCRdb ran MiXCR on the 5' RACE reads. The sample contains about 33,000 distinct CDR3 sequences, around 5% of which appear only once. Source material: whole blood. These receptors were collected from an adult who was a healthcare worker with PCR-confirmed SARS-CoV-2 infection or an uninfected control (not recorded which). The CDR3 runs from the conserved cysteine through the conserved F or W. Each record gives: CDR3 length, J gene, D gene, clone size, V gene, CDR3 protein, CDR3 DNA. A D gene is named only where the DNA matches it firmly. Not every row has a clone size; where given, it reads once, few, many or a size class.

13 TRBJ1-2 NA many TRBV7-2 CASSFDINYGYTF TGTGCCAGCAGCTTCGACATTAACTATGGCTACACCTTC
12 TRBJ2-3 NA many TRBV11-3 CASSFHTDTQYF TGTGCCAGCAGCTTCCACACAGATACGCAGTATTTT
18 TRBJ2-6 TRBD1 many TRBV5-6 CASSSGGMRATGANVLTF TGTGCCAGCAGCTCAGGGGGTATGAGGGCGACCGGGGCCAACGTCCTGACTTTC
13 TRBJ2-7 NA many TRBV5-4 CASSFQGSHEQYF TGTGCCAGCAGCTTTCAGGGGAGTCACGAGCAGTACTTC
14 TRBJ1-5 NA many TRBV20-1 CSARATGFSQPQHF TGCAGTGCTAGAGCAACAGGGTTCAGTCAGCCCCAGCATTTT
15 TRBJ2-3 TRBD2 NA TRBV6-6 CASSYTSGGADTQYF TGTGCCAGCAGTTACACGAGCGGGGGGGCAGATACGCAGTATTTT
12 TRBJ2-3 NA NA TRBV7-6 CASSIGQQRQYF TGTGCCAGCAGCATAGGACAGCAAAGGCAGTATTTT
13 TRBJ2-7 NA many TRBV6-1 CASRDGEVYEQYF TGTGCCAGCAGAGACGGTGAGGTCTACGAGCAGTACTTC
14 TRBJ2-5 TRBD1 NA TRBV9 CASSVRGLGETQYF TGTGCCAGCAGCGTCAGGGGGTTAGGAGAGACCCAGTACTTC
15 TRBJ1-5 NA NA TRBV30 CAWSPPDAHTGAQHF TGTGCCTGGAGTCCGCCGGACGCACACACGGGGGCCCAGCATTTT
10 TRBJ1-2 NA many TRBV2 CASREDGYTF TGTGCCAGCAGGGAGGATGGCTACACCTTC
14 TRBJ1-6 NA many TRBV6-1 CASSDRQGNSPLHF TGTGCCAGCAGTGATAGGCAGGGAAATTCACCCCTCCACTTT
16 TRBJ2-1 TRBD2 many TRBV4-3 CASSHVLAGALREQFF TGCGCCAGCAGCCATGTGCTAGCGGGAGCACTAAGGGAGCAGTTCTTC
14 TRBJ1-4 NA many TRBV2 CASSGGTTNEKLFF TGTGCCAGCAGTGGCGGGACAACTAATGAAAAACTGTTTTTT
15 TRBJ2-3 TRBD2 NA TRBV7-3 CASSLDGGAGDTQYF TGTGCCAGCAGCTTAGACGGGGGGGCCGGTGATACGCAGTATTTT
13 TRBJ2-3 NA many TRBV5-1 CASSSTTGPGKYF TGCGCCAGCAGCTCGACTACAGGGCCGGGGAAGTATTTT
14 TRBJ1-5 TRBD1 few TRBV6-5 CASSPVRGIQPQHF TGTGCCAGCAGTCCGGTCAGGGGGATTCAGCCCCAGCATTTT
15 TRBJ2-7 TRBD1 NA TRBV4-2 CASSQAGTGAYEQYF TGTGCCAGCAGCCAGGCCGGGACAGGGGCCTACGAGCAGTACTTC
12 TRBJ2-2 NA few TRBV20-1 CSALHLTGELFF TGCAGTGCTCTCCACCTCACCGGGGAGCTGTTTTTT
14 TRBJ1-2 NA many TRBV2 CASSEARGNYGYTF TGTGCCAGCAGTGAAGCGAGAGGCAACTATGGCTACACCTTC
13 TRBJ2-3 NA many TRBV19 CASTPTRADTQYF TGTGCCAGTACCCCGACTAGGGCAGATACGCAGTATTTT
15 TRBJ2-1 TRBD2 few TRBV12-3/TRBV12-4 CASSISGGRADEQFF TGTGCCAGCAGTATTAGCGGGGGGAGAGCAGATGAGCAGTTCTTC
14 TRBJ2-5 NA NA TRBV15 CATSRRGGEETQYF TGTGCCACCAGCAGAAGGGGGGGCGAAGAGACCCAGTACTTC
16 TRBJ2-1 NA few TRBV12-3/TRBV12-4 CASSLRAAGAYNEQFF TGTGCCAGCAGTTTAAGGGCAGCCGGAGCCTACAATGAGCAGTTCTTC
14 TRBJ2-1 TRBD1 many TRBV7-3 CASGQGGSYNEQFF TGTGCCAGCGGACAGGGGGGCTCCTACAATGAGCAGTTCTTC
13 TRBJ2-1 NA many TRBV3-1 CASSQLGQNEQFF TGTGCCAGCAGCCAATTGGGGCAGAATGAGCAGTTCTTC
9 TRBJ1-2 NA NA TRBV29-1 CSVDVGYTF TGCAGCGTTGATGTCGGCTACACCTTC
10 TRBJ2-7 NA many TRBV29-1 CSVRNQEQYF TGCAGCGTCCGCAACCAGGAGCAGTACTTC
13 TRBJ2-7 TRBD1 few TRBV11-2 CASSGRGSYEQYF TGTGCCAGCAGCGGCAGGGGGTCCTACGAGCAGTACTTC
14 TRBJ2-1 TRBD1 NA TRBV12-3/TRBV12-4 CASSLGTGYYEQFF TGTGCCAGCAGCCTGGGGACAGGTTACTATGAGCAGTTCTTC
16 TRBJ2-5 NA many TRBV18 CASSPLPTVTQETQYF TGTGCCAGCTCACCACTCCCGACAGTTACCCAAGAGACCCAGTACTTC
13 TRBJ2-7 NA NA TRBV29-1 CSAAGEFRNEQYF TGCAGCGCCGCAGGGGAGTTCAGGAACGAGCAGTACTTC
12 TRBJ2-1 NA many TRBV12-3/TRBV12-4 CASSVTGTPGFF TGTGCCAGCAGTGTGACTGGGACTCCGGGGTTCTTC
15 TRBJ2-1 TRBD2 few TRBV3-1 CASSAPSGGSNEQFF TGTGCCAGCAGCGCCCCCAGCGGGGGTTCCAATGAGCAGTTCTTC
14 TRBJ2-7 TRBD2 few TRBV20-1 CSARRGGGTYEQYF TGCAGTGCCCGACGAGGCGGGGGGACCTACGAGCAGTACTTC
13 TRBJ2-1 NA many TRBV3-1 CASSQEERSEQFF TGTGCCAGCAGCCAAGAAGAGCGGTCTGAGCAGTTCTTC
14 TRBJ2-7 TRBD1 many TRBV19 CASSPRTGNYEQYF TGTGCCAGTAGTCCTCGGACAGGGAACTACGAGCAGTACTTC
13 TRBJ1-2 NA many TRBV2 CASSESTTRGFTF TGTGCCAGCAGTGAATCGACAACTCGTGGCTTCACCTTC
14 TRBJ2-2 NA many TRBV7-9 CASSLAEWAGELFF TGTGCCAGCAGCTTAGCCGAGTGGGCCGGGGAGCTGTTTTTT
15 TRBJ2-5 NA few TRBV28 CASSSGIGVQETQYF TGTGCCAGCAGTTCGGGAATCGGGGTCCAAGAGACCCAGTACTTC
14 TRBJ2-1 NA NA TRBV11-3 CASSLDRAGNEQFF TGTGCCAGCAGCTTAGACAGGGCAGGAAATGAGCAGTTCTTC
18 TRBJ1-5 TRBD1 NA TRBV27 CASRESGQFVYSNQPQHF TGTGCCAGCAGGGAATCGGGACAGTTCGTTTATAGCAATCAGCCCCAGCATTTT
13 TRBJ2-7 TRBD1 many TRBV29-1 CSVGQGSSYEQYF TGCAGCGTCGGACAGGGGAGCTCCTACGAGCAGTACTTC
16 TRBJ2-7 TRBD1 many TRBV12-3/TRBV12-4 CASSLAGRQGRSKQYF TGTGCCAGCAGTTTAGCGGGGAGACAGGGGAGATCGAAGCAGTACTTC
14 TRBJ2-5 TRBD1 many TRBV25-1 CASSPWGQQETQYF TGTGCCAGCAGCCCCTGGGGACAGCAAGAGACCCAGTACTTC
15 TRBJ2-3 TRBD1 NA TRBV7-3 CASSPSSGGSGTQYF TGTGCCAGCAGCCCCAGCTCAGGGGGCTCGGGTACGCAGTATTTT
14 TRBJ2-1 TRBD2 few TRBV6-4 CASSASGGAGEQFF TGTGCCAGCAGTGCCAGCGGGGGGGCCGGGGAGCAGTTCTTC
15 TRBJ1-5 NA few TRBV4-1 CASSQDGGFNQPQHF TGCGCCAGCAGCCAAGATGGAGGTTTTAATCAGCCCCAGCATTTT
17 TRBJ2-2 TRBD2 many TRBV6-4 CASSDFPAGAGTGELFF TGTGCCAGCAGTGATTTTCCAGCGGGGGCTGGCACCGGGGAGCTGTTTTTT
14 TRBJ2-2 NA NA TRBV7-6 CASSFAGNTGELFF TGTGCCAGCAGCTTTGCCGGGAACACCGGGGAGCTGTTTTTT
16 TRBJ2-3 TRBD2 many TRBV4-2 CASSQASGSGTDTQYF TGTGCCAGCAGCCAGGCTAGCGGGTCGGGCACAGATACGCAGTATTTT
14 TRBJ1-4 NA many TRBV5-1 CASSLGGTNEKLFF TGCGCCAGCAGCTTGGGGGGAACTAATGAAAAACTGTTTTTT
15 TRBJ1-3 NA few TRBV21-1 CASSKAHRGRSTIYF TGTGCCAGCAGCAAAGCGCATAGGGGGCGCAGCACCATATATTTT
13 TRBJ1-2 NA many TRBV7-9 CASTIPPGSGYTF TGTGCCAGCACGATCCCCCCAGGATCTGGCTACACCTTC
14 TRBJ1-1 TRBD1 NA TRBV28 CASRGGTGNTEAFF TGTGCCAGCAGAGGGGGCACTGGGAACACTGAAGCTTTCTTT
13 TRBJ1-6 NA NA TRBV6-6 CASSYGQLLPLHF TGTGCCAGCAGTTACGGACAGCTTTTACCCCTCCACTTT
15 TRBJ1-1 NA many TRBV18 CASSSAGWSNTEAFF TGTGCCAGCTCAAGTGCGGGCTGGAGTAACACTGAAGCTTTCTTT
12 TRBJ2-1 NA many TRBV19 CASRGYLNEQFF TGTGCCAGTAGGGGCTACCTCAATGAGCAGTTCTTC
13 TRBJ1-1 NA NA TRBV3-1 CASSSLRGTEAFF TGTGCCAGCAGCTCCCTCCGAGGGACTGAAGCTTTCTTT